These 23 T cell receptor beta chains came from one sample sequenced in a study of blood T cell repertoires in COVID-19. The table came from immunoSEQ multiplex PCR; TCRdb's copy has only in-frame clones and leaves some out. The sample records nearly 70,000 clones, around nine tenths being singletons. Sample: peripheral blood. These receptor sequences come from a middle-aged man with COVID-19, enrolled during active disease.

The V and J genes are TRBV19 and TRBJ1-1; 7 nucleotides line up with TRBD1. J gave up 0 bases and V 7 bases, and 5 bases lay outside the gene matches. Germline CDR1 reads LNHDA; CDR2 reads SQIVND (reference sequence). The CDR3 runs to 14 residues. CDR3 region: CASMQGQMNTEAFF. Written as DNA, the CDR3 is TGTGCCAGTATGCAGGGACAGATGAACACTGAAGCTTTCTTT.

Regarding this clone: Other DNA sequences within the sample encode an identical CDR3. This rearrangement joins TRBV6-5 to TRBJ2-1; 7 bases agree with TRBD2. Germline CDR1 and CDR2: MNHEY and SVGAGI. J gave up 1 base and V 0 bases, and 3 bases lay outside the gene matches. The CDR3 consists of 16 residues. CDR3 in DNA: TGTGCCAGCAGTTACTCGGGGGGGGAGTCCTACAATGAGCAGTTCTTC. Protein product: CASSYSGGESYNEQFF.

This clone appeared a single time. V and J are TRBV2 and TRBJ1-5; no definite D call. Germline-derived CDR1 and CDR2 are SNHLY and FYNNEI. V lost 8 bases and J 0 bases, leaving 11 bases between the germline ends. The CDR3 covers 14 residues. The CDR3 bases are TGTGCCAGCTCGAGGATAGATAGCAATCAGCCCCAGCATTTT. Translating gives CASSRIDSNQPQHF.

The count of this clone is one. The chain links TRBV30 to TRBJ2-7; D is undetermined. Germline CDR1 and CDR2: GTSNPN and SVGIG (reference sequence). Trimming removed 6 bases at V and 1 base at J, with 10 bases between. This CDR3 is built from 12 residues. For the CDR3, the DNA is TGTGCCTGCCGGCAGGAATCCTACGAGCAGTACTTC. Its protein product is CACRQESYEQYF. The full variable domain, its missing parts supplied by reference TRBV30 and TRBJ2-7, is SQTIHQWPATLVQPVGSPLSLECTVEGTSNPNLYWYRQAAGRGLQLLFYSVGIGQISSEVPQNLSASRPQDRQFILSSKKLLLSDSGFYLCACRQESYEQYFGPGTRLTVT.

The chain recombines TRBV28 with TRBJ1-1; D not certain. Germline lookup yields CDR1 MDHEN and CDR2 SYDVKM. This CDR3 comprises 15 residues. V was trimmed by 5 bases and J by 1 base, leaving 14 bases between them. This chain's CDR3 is CASSLSVGRNTEAFF. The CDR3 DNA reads TGTGCCAGCAGTCTATCCGTTGGCAGGAACACTGAAGCTTTCTTT.

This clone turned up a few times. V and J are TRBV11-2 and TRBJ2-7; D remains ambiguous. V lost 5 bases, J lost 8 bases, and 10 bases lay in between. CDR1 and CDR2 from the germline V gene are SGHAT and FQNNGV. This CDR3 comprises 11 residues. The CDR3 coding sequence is TGTGCCAGCAGCGTTCAGGCCCAGCAGTACTTC. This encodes CASSVQAQQYF.

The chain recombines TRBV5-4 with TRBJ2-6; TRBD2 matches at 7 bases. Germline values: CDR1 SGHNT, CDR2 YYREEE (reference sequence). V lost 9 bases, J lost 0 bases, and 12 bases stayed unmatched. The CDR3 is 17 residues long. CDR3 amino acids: CATHKGGFRSGANVLTF. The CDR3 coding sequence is TGTGCCACCCACAAGGGAGGGTTCCGCTCTGGGGCCAACGTCCTGACTTTC.

The CDR3 protein is CASSESVASGQGEQFF. Written as DNA, the CDR3 is TGTGCCAGCAGTGAATCTGTGGCTAGCGGACAGGGGGAGCAGTTCTTC. The gene calls are TRBV6-1 and TRBJ2-1, with 9 bases matching TRBD1. The J segment lost 10 bases and the V segment lost 2 bases, leaving 12 bases of the junction unmatched. Germline V gene lookup returns CDR1 MNHNS and CDR2 SASEGT. The CDR3 contains 16 residues.

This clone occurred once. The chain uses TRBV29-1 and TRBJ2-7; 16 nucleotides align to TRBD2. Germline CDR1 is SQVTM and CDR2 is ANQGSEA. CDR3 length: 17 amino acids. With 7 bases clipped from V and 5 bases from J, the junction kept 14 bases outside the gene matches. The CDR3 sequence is CSADGTSGGESPHEQYF. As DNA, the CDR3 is TGCAGCGCTGATGGGACTAGCGGGGGGGAATCCCCCCACGAGCAGTACTTC.

The CDR3 loop is CASTQGYEQYF. The CDR3 DNA follows: TGTGCCAGCACCCAGGGATACGAGCAGTACTTC. The V and J genes are TRBV6-5 and TRBJ2-7; a weak D match, TRBD1 (5 bases). Germline CDR1 reads MNHEY; CDR2 reads SVGAGI. V dropped 7 bases and J dropped 4 bases, with 8 bases sitting between them. This CDR3 spans 11 amino acids.

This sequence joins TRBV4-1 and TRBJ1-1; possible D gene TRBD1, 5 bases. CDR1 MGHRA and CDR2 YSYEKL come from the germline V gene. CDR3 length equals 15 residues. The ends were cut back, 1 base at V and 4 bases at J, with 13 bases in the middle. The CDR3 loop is CASSQGVRGRTEAFF. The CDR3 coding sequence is TGCGCCAGCAGCCAAGGGGTAAGGGGTCGCACTGAAGCTTTCTTT.

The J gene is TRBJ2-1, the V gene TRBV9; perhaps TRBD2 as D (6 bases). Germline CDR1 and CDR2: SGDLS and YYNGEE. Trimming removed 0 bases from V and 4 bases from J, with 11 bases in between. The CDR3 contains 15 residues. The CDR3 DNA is TGTGCCAGCAGCGTAGAGGTAGCGGATTACAATGAGCAGTTCTTC. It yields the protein CASSVEVADYNEQFF.

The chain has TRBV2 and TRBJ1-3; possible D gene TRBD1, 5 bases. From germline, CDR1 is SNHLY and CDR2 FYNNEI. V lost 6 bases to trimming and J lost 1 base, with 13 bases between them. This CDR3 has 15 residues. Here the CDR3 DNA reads TGTGCCAGCAGGGAACAGGTTCCATCTGGAAACACCATATATTTT. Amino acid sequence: CASREQVPSGNTIYF. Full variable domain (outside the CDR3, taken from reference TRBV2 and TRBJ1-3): EPEVTQTPSHQVTQMGQEVILRCVPISNHLYFYWYRQILGQKVEFLVSFYNNEISEKSEIFDDQFSVERPDGSNFTLKIRSTKLEDSAMYFCASREQVPSGNTIYFGEGSWLTVV.

In DNA form, the CDR3 reads TGTGCCAGTAGTATGATGTGGGGACAGGGGAATCAGCCCCAGCATTTT. Translating gives CASSMMWGQGNQPQHF. The chain uses TRBV19 and TRBJ1-5; 10 nucleotides match TRBD1. The CDR3 totals 16 residues. Germline V gene lookup returns CDR1 LNHDA and CDR2 SQIVND (reference sequence). After removal of 3 bases from V and 4 bases from J, the junction contained 6 bases not matched to a gene. Using reference TRBV19 and TRBJ1-5 for the parts outside the CDR3, the full variable domain is DGGITQSPKYLFRKEGQNVTLSCEQNLNHDAMYWYRQDPGQGLRLIYYSQIVNDFQKGDIAEGYSVSREKKESFPLTVTSAQKNPTAFYLCASSMMWGQGNQPQHFGDGTRLSIL.

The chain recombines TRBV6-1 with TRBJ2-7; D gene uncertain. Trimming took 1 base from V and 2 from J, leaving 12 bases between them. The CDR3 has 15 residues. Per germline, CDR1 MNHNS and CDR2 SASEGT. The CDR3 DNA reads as TGTGCCAGCAGTGAAGGGGCAAAAACAGCCTACGAGCAGTACTTC. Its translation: CASSEGAKTAYEQYF.

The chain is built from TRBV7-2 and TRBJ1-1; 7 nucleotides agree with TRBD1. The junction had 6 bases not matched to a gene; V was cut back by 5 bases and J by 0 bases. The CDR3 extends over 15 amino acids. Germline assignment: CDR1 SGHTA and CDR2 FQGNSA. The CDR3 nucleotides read TGTGCCAGCAGCCCGCGACAGGGTTTGAACACTGAAGCTTTCTTT. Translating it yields CASSPRQGLNTEAFF.

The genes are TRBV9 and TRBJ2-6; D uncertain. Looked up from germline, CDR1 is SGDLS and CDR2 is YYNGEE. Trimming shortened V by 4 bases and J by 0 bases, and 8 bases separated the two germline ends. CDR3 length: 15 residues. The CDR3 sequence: CASSPQNSGANVLTF. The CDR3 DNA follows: TGTGCCAGCAGCCCACAGAACTCTGGGGCCAACGTCCTGACTTTC.

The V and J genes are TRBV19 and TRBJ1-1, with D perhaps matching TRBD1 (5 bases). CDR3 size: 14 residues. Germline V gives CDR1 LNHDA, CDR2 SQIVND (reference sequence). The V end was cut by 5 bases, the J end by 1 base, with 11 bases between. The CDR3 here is CASSLQGPNTEAFF. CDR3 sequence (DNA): TGTGCCAGTAGTTTGCAGGGCCCGAACACTGAAGCTTTCTTT.

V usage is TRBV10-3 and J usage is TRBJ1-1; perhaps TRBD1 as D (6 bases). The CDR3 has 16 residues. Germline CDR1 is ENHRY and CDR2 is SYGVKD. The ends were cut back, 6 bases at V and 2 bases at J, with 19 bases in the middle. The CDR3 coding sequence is TGTGCCATCAGAACCCATGGGGAGACAGGCAACACTGAAGCTTTCTTT. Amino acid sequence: CAIRTHGETGNTEAFF.

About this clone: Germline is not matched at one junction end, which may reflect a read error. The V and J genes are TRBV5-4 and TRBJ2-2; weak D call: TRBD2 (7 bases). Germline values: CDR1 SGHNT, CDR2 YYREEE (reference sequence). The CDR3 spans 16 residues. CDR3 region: CASSLAGGQGTGELFF. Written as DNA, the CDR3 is TGTGCCAGCAGTTTGGCCGGGGGGCAGGGCACCGGGGAGCTGTTTTTT. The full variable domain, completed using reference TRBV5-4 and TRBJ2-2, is ETGVTQSPTHLIKTRGQQVTLRCSSQSGHNTVSWYQQALGQGPQFIFQYYREEENGRGNFPPRFSGLQFPNYSSELNVNALELDDSALYLCASSLAGGQGTGELFFGEGSRLTVL.

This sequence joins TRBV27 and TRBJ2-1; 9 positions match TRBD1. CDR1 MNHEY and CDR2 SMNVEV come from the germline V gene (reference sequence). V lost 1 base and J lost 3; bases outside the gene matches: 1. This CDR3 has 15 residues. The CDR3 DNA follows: TGTGCCAGCAGTTTATGGGGACAGGGCTACAATGAGCAGTTCTTC. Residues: CASSLWGQGYNEQFF.

CDR3 amino acids: CASSRTGGGQPQHF. Here the CDR3 DNA reads TGTGCCAGTAGTCGGACAGGGGGTGGGCAGCCCCAGCATTTT. The rearrangement links TRBV19 to TRBJ1-5; 10 nucleotides agree with TRBD1. Germline loops: CDR1 LNHDA, CDR2 SQIVND (reference sequence). V was pared by 5 bases and J by 7 bases, with 5 bases of the junction left unmatched. The CDR3 loop spans 14 amino acids.

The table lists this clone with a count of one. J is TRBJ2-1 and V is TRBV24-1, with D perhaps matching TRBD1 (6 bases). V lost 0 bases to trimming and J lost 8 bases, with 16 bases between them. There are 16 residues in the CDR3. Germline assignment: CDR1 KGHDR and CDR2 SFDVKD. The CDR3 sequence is CATSDLLTGIIDEQFF. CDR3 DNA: TGTGCCACCAGTGATTTGCTAACAGGGATTATCGATGAGCAGTTCTTC.